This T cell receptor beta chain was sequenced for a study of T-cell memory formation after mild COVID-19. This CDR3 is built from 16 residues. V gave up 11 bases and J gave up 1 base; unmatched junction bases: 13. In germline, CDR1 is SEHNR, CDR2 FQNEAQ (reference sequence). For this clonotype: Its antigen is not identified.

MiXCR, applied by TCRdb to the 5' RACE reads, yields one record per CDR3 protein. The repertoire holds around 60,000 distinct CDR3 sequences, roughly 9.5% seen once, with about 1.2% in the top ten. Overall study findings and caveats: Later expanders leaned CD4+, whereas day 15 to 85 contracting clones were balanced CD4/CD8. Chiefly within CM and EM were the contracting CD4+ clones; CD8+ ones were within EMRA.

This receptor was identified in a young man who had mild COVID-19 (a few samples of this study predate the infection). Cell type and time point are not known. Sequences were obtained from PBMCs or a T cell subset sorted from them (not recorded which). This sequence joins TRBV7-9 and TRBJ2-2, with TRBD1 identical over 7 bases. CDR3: CAAIPIRQGNTGELFF. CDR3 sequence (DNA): TGTGCCGCCATACCGATCCGACAGGGGAACACCGGGGAGCTGTTTTTT.